Each of the 27 T cell receptor beta chains below was sequenced from the same sample in a study of T cells after somatic rescue of genetic block. TCRdb's copy holds only in-frame clones and misses some; the assay was immunoSEQ multiplex PCR. The sample includes tens of thousands of clones, approximately 91% of them seen just once. The source material was peripheral blood mononuclear cells (PBMCs). Source of these receptors: a young man.

The chain couples TRBV5-4 to TRBJ2-7, with D possibly being TRBD1 or TRBD2 (5 bases each). Germline values: CDR1 SGHNT, CDR2 YYREEE (reference sequence). This CDR3 is 15 amino acids long. Trimming removed 2 bases from V and 3 bases from J, with 15 bases in between. Here the CDR3 reads CASSFGQGPNYEQYF. The CDR3 bases are TGTGCCAGCAGCTTCGGCCAGGGACCAAACTACGAGCAGTACTTC.

The chain employs TRBV6-6 and TRBJ2-5, with D possibly TRBD2 on 7 matching bases. The V and J ends lost 2 bases and 4 bases respectively, with 11 bases between them. CDR3 length equals 14 residues. Germline V gene sequence: CDR1 MNHNY, CDR2 SVGAGI (reference sequence). CDR3 nucleotide sequence: TGTGCCAGCAGTTACGAGGGGGGGCTAGAGACCCAGTACTTC. The encoded protein is CASSYEGGLETQYF.

This chain joins TRBV4-1 and TRBJ2-7; 7 nucleotides align to TRBD1. The V gene's germline CDR1 is MGHRA and CDR2 YSYEKL. Germline trimming cut 1 base from V and 3 bases from J; bases unmatched to any gene: 6. The CDR3 loop spans 15 amino acids. The CDR3 DNA follows: TGCGCCAGCAGCCAAGTAGGACAGGAGGTCTACGAGCAGTACTTC. This gives the protein CASSQVGQEVYEQYF.

This clone was detected only once. CDR3 coding DNA: TGTGCCAGCTCACACCCGGGAACAGGGGCCCTCGGGCAGTACTTC. It is translated as CASSHPGTGALGQYF. The chain links TRBV18 to TRBJ2-7, with 7 nucleotides matching TRBD1. CDR3 length equals 15 residues. In germline, CDR1 is KGHSH, CDR2 LQKENI. Trimming cost V 4 bases and J 9 bases; bases outside gene matches: 15.

This chain connects TRBV19 to TRBJ1-1; no clear D gene. Germline CDR1 and CDR2: LNHDA and SQIVND (reference sequence). There are 13 residues in the CDR3. Trimming removed 3 bases from V and 1 base from J, with 6 bases in between. The CDR3, as DNA: TGTGCCAGTAGTATTTCAGGGAACACTGAAGCTTTCTTT. Translated, it gives CASSISGNTEAFF.

The chain carries TRBV9 and TRBJ2-5, with D possibly being TRBD2 (5 bases). The germline V gene has CDR1 SGDLS and CDR2 YYNGEE. V was trimmed by 3 bases and J by 2 bases, leaving 14 bases between them. The length of the CDR3 is 15 residues. The CDR3 sequence is CASSGHPTIQETQYF. The CDR3 region has the DNA TGTGCCAGCAGCGGCCACCCGACTATACAAGAGACCCAGTACTTC. The variable domain in full, with the rest retrieved from reference TRBV9 and TRBJ2-5, is DSGVTQTPKHLITATGQRVTLRCSPRSGDLSVYWYQQSLDQGLQFLIQYYNGEERAKGNILERFSAQQFPDLHSELNLSSLELGDSALYFCASSGHPTIQETQYFGPGTRLLVL.

The V gene is TRBV5-6, the J gene TRBJ2-6; D not resolved. V lost 1 base, J lost 4 bases, and 3 bases lay in between. The CDR3 contains 13 residues. Germline V gene data show CDR1 as SGHDT and CDR2 as YYEEEE. For the CDR3, the DNA is TGTGCCAGCAGCTTGTACGGGGCCAACGTCCTGACTTTC. It codes for CASSLYGANVLTF.

V is TRBV6-5 and J is TRBJ2-7, with a possible D match to TRBD1 (6 bases). V lost 2 bases and J lost 5, with 7 bases in between. In germline, CDR1 is MNHEY, CDR2 SVGAGI. The CDR3 has 12 residues. Here the CDR3 reads CASSYGQNEQYF. The CDR3 nucleotides are TGTGCCAGCAGTTACGGACAGAACGAGCAGTACTTC.

V usage is TRBV5-1 and J usage is TRBJ2-1; 8 positions match TRBD1. Germline trimming cut 5 bases from V and 8 bases from J; bases unmatched to any gene: 3. CDR1 and CDR2 (germline): SGHRS, YFSETQ. The CDR3 length is 12 residues. CDR3: CASRKTGDEQFF. CDR3 DNA sequence: TGCGCCAGCAGAAAGACAGGGGATGAGCAGTTCTTC.

This clone came up once. The chain uses TRBV27 and TRBJ2-3; D is unresolved. V was trimmed by 3 bases and J by 4 bases, leaving 2 bases between them. Germline-derived CDR1 and CDR2 are MNHEY and SMNVEV (reference sequence). CDR3 length: 11 residues. The CDR3 nucleotides read TGTGCCAGCAGTTTCTCAGATACGCAGTATTTT. Amino acids: CASSFSDTQYF.

The chain carries TRBV19 and TRBJ1-2; D unresolved. The CDR3 totals 15 residues. V was pared by 6 bases and J by 4 bases, with 18 bases between. Germline V gene lookup returns CDR1 LNHDA and CDR2 SQIVND (reference sequence). The CDR3 loop reads CASRSDLPRPYGYTF. In DNA form, the CDR3 reads TGTGCCAGTAGATCGGACCTCCCACGCCCCTATGGCTACACCTTC.

V usage is TRBV27 and J usage is TRBJ1-6; D is ambiguous. The CDR3 extends over 15 amino acids. CDR1 MNHEY and CDR2 SMNVEV come from the germline V gene (reference sequence). V was clipped by 6 bases and J by 0 bases, with 9 bases between them. CDR3 coding DNA: TGTGCCAGCAGGACCGGGAGCTCCTATAATTCACCCCTCCACTTT. It translates to CASRTGSSYNSPLHF.

The genes are TRBV25-1 and TRBJ2-3; TRBD2 matches 9 bases. The J segment lost 1 base and the V segment lost 3 bases, leaving 5 bases of the junction unmatched. Germline loops: CDR1 MGHDK, CDR2 SYGVNS. The CDR3 contains 16 residues. The CDR3 nucleotides read TGTGCCAGCAGTGACCTAGCGGGGTCTGGCACAGATACGCAGTATTTT. Translating gives CASSDLAGSGTDTQYF.

The CDR3 sequence is CASSWAGTGDNSPLHF. The CDR3 nucleotides are TGTGCCAGCAGCTGGGCCGGGACAGGGGATAATTCACCCCTCCACTTT. This chain links TRBV5-6 with TRBJ1-6; 10 bases match TRBD1. The V gene's germline CDR1 is SGHDT and CDR2 YYEEEE. The J segment lost 5 bases and the V segment lost 3 bases, leaving 5 bases of the junction unmatched. The CDR3 is made up of 16 amino acids.

The chain is built from TRBV5-1 and TRBJ2-1; D might be TRBD2 (5 bases). Deletions cut 4 bases from V and 7 bases from J, with 12 bases between. There are 13 residues in the CDR3. Germline V lookup: CDR1 SGHRS, CDR2 YFSETQ. The CDR3 loop is CASSLRTENEQFF. In DNA, the CDR3 is TGCGCCAGCAGCCTTCGGACTGAGAATGAGCAGTTCTTC.

This clone has a handful of counts. V and J are TRBV28 and TRBJ2-7; 10 positions match TRBD2. This CDR3 is built from 13 residues. Germline lookup yields CDR1 MDHEN and CDR2 SYDVKM. The J segment lost 5 bases and the V segment lost 5 bases, leaving 3 bases of the junction unmatched. This chain's CDR3 is CASSGLAGDEQYF. CDR3 in DNA: TGTGCCAGCAGTGGGCTAGCGGGAGACGAGCAGTACTTC.

The chain couples TRBV19 to TRBJ1-2; 9 bases map to TRBD1. The CDR3 has 14 amino acids. V lost 9 bases, J lost 0 bases, and 5 bases stayed unmatched. Per germline, CDR1 LNHDA and CDR2 SQIVND (reference sequence). In DNA form, the CDR3 reads TGTGCCAGCCGGGACAGGGAGACTAACTATGGCTACACCTTC. It specifies CASRDRETNYGYTF.

This chain connects TRBV7-8 to TRBJ1-5; D ambiguous. The CDR3 runs to 15 residues. Per germline, CDR1 SGHVS and CDR2 FQNEAQ. With 2 bases removed from V and 7 bases from J, the gap between germline ends came to 15 bases. The CDR3: CASSLFVGSGQPQHF. The CDR3 DNA is TGTGCCAGCAGCTTATTTGTTGGATCCGGGCAGCCCCAGCATTTT.

V usage is TRBV5-6 and J usage is TRBJ2-5; 8 bases agree with TRBD2. Germline-derived CDR1 and CDR2 are SGHDT and YYEEEE. This CDR3 has 19 residues. V was pared by 0 bases and J by 5 bases, with 18 bases of the junction left unmatched. The CDR3 bases are TGTGCCAGCAGCTTGGGTCCGGAGGGAAGGACTAGCATTAGTGAGACCCAGTACTTC. It is translated as CASSLGPEGRTSISETQYF.

The chain recombines TRBV10-2 with TRBJ2-3; D might be TRBD2 (6 bases). The germline V and J ends were trimmed by 4 bases and 5 bases, with 10 bases remaining between them. The germline V gene encodes CDR1 WSHSY and CDR2 SAAADI. CDR3 size: 13 residues. The CDR3 here is CASSAGVEDTQYF. CDR3 bases: TGCGCCAGCAGTGCGGGAGTTGAAGATACGCAGTATTTT.

The chain employs TRBV7-9 and TRBJ1-5; no definite D call. CDR3 length equals 12 residues. Looked up from germline, CDR1 is SEHNR and CDR2 is FQNEAQ (reference sequence). Trimming took off 1 base at V and 5 bases at J, with 3 bases between the two ends. The DNA of the CDR3 is TGTGCCAGCAGCTTAGTAGATCAGCCCCAGCATTTT. Its translation is CASSLVDQPQHF.

The V call is TRBV11-2, the J call TRBJ2-1, with 8 nucleotides matching TRBD2. V shed 5 bases, J shed 4 bases, and the junction held 7 bases outside the gene matches. The CDR3 has 15 amino acids. Germline lookup yields CDR1 SGHAT and CDR2 FQNNGV. Written as DNA, the CDR3 is TGTGCCAGCAGCCTACCGGTAGCGGGGTACAATGAGCAGTTCTTC. Encoded protein: CASSLPVAGYNEQFF.

This chain joins TRBV28 and TRBJ2-2, with 11 bases aligning to TRBD1. Germline CDR1 is MDHEN and CDR2 is SYDVKM. After removal of 3 bases from V and 6 bases from J, the junction contained 9 bases not matched to a gene. This CDR3 comprises 17 residues. The CDR3 DNA follows: TGTGCCAGCAGTTTTCCAGGACAGGGGGCGCTGGCCGGGGAGCTGTTTTTT. This gives the protein CASSFPGQGALAGELFF.

The chain employs TRBV6-6 and TRBJ1-2, with D possibly being TRBD1 (6 bases). This CDR3 has 14 amino acids. Trimming removed 5 bases at V and 4 bases at J, with 14 bases between. Germline values: CDR1 MNHNY, CDR2 SVGAGI (reference sequence). CDR3 loop: CASSRTEVFYGYTF. Written as DNA, the CDR3 is TGTGCCAGCAGTCGGACAGAGGTATTCTATGGCTACACCTTC.

The J gene is TRBJ1-1, the V gene TRBV6-1; possible D gene TRBD1, 6 bases. The V end was cut by 5 bases, the J end by 1 base, with 14 bases between. The CDR3 covers 15 residues. The germline V gene has CDR1 MNHNS and CDR2 SASEGT. CDR3 region: CASSPQTTGNTEAFF. CDR3 bases: TGTGCCAGCAGTCCCCAAACGACAGGGAACACTGAAGCTTTCTTT.

V gene TRBV11-3 combines with J gene TRBJ2-5; 13 bases match TRBD2. The germline V gene has CDR1 SGHNT and CDR2 YENEEA. There are 15 residues in the CDR3. Trimming at V came to 5 bases and at J to 5 bases, leaving 5 bases not matched to a gene. CDR3 DNA: TGTGCCAGCAGCGCCGGACTAGCGGGGGAGGAGACCCAGTACTTC. Encoded protein: CASSAGLAGEETQYF.

The V call is TRBV15, the J call TRBJ2-2, with a weak D call TRBD2 (5 bases). CDR3 size: 14 residues. Germline values: CDR1 LNHNV, CDR2 YYDKDF (reference sequence). V dropped 0 bases and J dropped 5 bases, with 7 bases sitting between them. CDR3 coding DNA: TGTGCCACCAGCAGAGATCGGGGAACCGGGGAGCTGTTTTTT. Its translation is CATSRDRGTGELFF.